These T cell receptor beta chains were read from a single sample in a study of response to subunit inactivated influenza vaccine. TCRdb called the RT-PCR reads again in MiXCR, with one record for every CDR3 protein. This table holds some 850,000 distinct CDR3 sequences, about a fifth found once. The input for sequencing was PBMCs from blood, taken less than 6 days after vaccination. Receptor source: a man in his fifties or sixties who received an inactivated influenza vaccine. CDR3s include the opening cysteine and the closing phenylalanine or tryptophan. The order of the fields is J gene, V gene, CDR3 protein.

>TRBJ2-1|TRBV5-1
CASSLTPGGSSYNEQFF
>TRBJ2-7|TRBV13
CASSLDGEGRIEQYF
>TRBJ1-5|TRBV7-8
CLLRGGEKSEHF
>TRBJ2-5|TRBV27
CASSGSGSQETQYF
>TRBJ2-3|TRBV12-3/TRBV12-4
CASSSFIRAYTDTQYF
>TRBJ2-3|TRBV12-3/TRBV12-4
CASHLAGGITDTQYF
>TRBJ1-4|TRBV6-1
CASSAQGTNEKLFF
>TRBJ2-5|TRBV6-1
CASSTQIGQTQYF
>TRBJ2-4|TRBV7-2
CASSFTYRGGDIQYF
>TRBJ2-6|TRBV29-1
CSVETNGANVLTF
>TRBJ2-7|TRBV6-2/TRBV6-3
CASSPKGRSSYEQYF
>TRBJ1-2|TRBV20-1
CSAGDRAIYGYTF
>TRBJ2-1|TRBV6-5
CASSYNPLAGDYNEQFF
>TRBJ2-2|TRBV9
CASSDPQGETNTGELFF
>TRBJ1-2|TRBV20-1
CSASRQATAGYGYTF